A single sample is the source of the 8 T cell receptor beta chains below, sequenced in a study of T cell responses to AZD1222 COVID-19 vaccine. TCRdb's copy holds only in-frame clones and misses some; the assay was immunoSEQ multiplex PCR. The sample has about 100,000 clones, more than 75% seen once. The source was peripheral blood, collected on day 0 of AZD1222 vaccination. These receptors were taken from an adult in good health.

The chain employs TRBV5-1 and TRBJ2-7; D is unclear. There are 19 residues in the CDR3. The germline CDR1 and CDR2 sequences are SGHRS and YFSETQ. V was cut by 1 base and J by 0 bases, with 23 bases left in between. The CDR3 loop reads CASSLFPPLGRRSSYEQYF. In DNA, the CDR3 is TGCGCCAGCAGCTTGTTTCCCCCGCTCGGTCGAAGAAGCTCCTACGAGCAGTACTTC. The full variable domain, rest sourced from reference TRBV5-1 and TRBJ2-7, is KAGVTQTPRYLIKTRGQQVTLSCSPISGHRSVSWYQQTPGQGLQFLFEYFSETQRNKGNFPGRFSGRQFSNSRSEMNVSTLELGDSALYLCASSLFPPLGRRSSYEQYFGPGTRLTVT.

CDR3 protein: CASIRQGINTEAFF. CDR3 coding DNA: TGTGCCAGCATACGCCAAGGGATCAACACTGAAGCTTTCTTT. This chain connects TRBV2 to TRBJ1-1; D gene uncertain. Trimming shortened V by 7 bases and J by 2 bases, and 14 bases separated the two germline ends. The CDR3 length is 14 residues. CDR1 and CDR2 from the germline V gene are SNHLY and FYNNEI.

V is TRBV5-5 and J is TRBJ1-2; no clear D. The germline CDR1 and CDR2 sequences are SGHKS and YYEKEE (reference sequence). V was shortened by 1 base and J by 4 bases, with 11 bases between the two germline ends. This CDR3 has 14 amino acids. The CDR3 sequence: CASSLTEGLYGYTF. DNA of the CDR3: TGTGCCAGCAGCTTGACAGAAGGCCTCTATGGCTACACCTTC.

The V call is TRBV27, the J call TRBJ2-7; D ambiguous. This CDR3 region has 13 residues. Germline V CDR1 and CDR2: MNHEY, SMNVEV (reference sequence). Trimming removed 4 bases at V and 4 bases at J, with 11 bases between. CDR3 nucleotides: TGTGCCAGCAGTTCCCAGGACGCATACGAGCAGTACTTC. It yields the protein CASSSQDAYEQYF.

This chain links TRBV19 with TRBJ1-5, with D possibly being TRBD1 (5 bases). Germline lookup yields CDR1 LNHDA and CDR2 SQIVND (reference sequence). Trimming took off 3 bases at V and 4 bases at J, with 13 bases between the two ends. CDR3 length equals 15 residues. The CDR3 DNA reads TGTGCCAGTAGTATGGGGCAGGGCGGGAATCAGCCCCAGCATTTT. The encoded protein is CASSMGQGGNQPQHF.

The V call is TRBV5-1, the J call TRBJ2-7, with no clear D. This CDR3 has 14 amino acids. With 5 bases removed from V and 0 bases from J, the gap between germline ends came to 12 bases. The germline gives CDR1 SGHRS, CDR2 YFSETQ. CDR3 DNA sequence: TGCGCCAGCAGTGAAGGGCGGTTCTCCTACGAGCAGTACTTC. The encoded protein is CASSEGRFSYEQYF. The variable domain in full, with the rest retrieved from reference TRBV5-1 and TRBJ2-7, is KAGVTQTPRYLIKTRGQQVTLSCSPISGHRSVSWYQQTPGQGLQFLFEYFSETQRNKGNFPGRFSGRQFSNSRSEMNVSTLELGDSALYLCASSEGRFSYEQYFGPGTRLTVT.

The V and J genes are TRBV6-2 or TRBV6-3 and TRBJ2-5; 9 bases fit TRBD2. The J segment lost 4 bases and the V segment lost 5 bases, leaving 14 bases of the junction unmatched. CDR1 and CDR2 from the germline V gene are MNHEY and SVGEGT. The CDR3 runs 17 residues. The CDR3 is CASSPQPLAGVGETQYF. The DNA of the CDR3 is TGTGCCAGCAGTCCCCAACCCTTAGCGGGAGTGGGAGAGACCCAGTACTTC.

This chain links TRBV15 with TRBJ1-1; D remains unclear. This CDR3 is 14 amino acids long. Germline V CDR1 and CDR2: LNHNV, YYDKDF (reference sequence). V lost 5 bases, J lost 5 bases, and 15 bases lay in between. CDR3 bases: TGTGCCACCAGCCGAGGCGGGGTAAGGACTGAAGCTTTCTTT. Its translation: CATSRGGVRTEAFF.